This TCR beta chain comes out of a study of blood T cell repertoires in COVID-19. Study summary: The United States, Italy and Spain provided the acute and convalescent COVID-19 samples. T cells, B-cell-depleted T cells, or PBMCs provided the cDNA or gDNA that served as material.

CDR1 and CDR2 (germline): MNHNY, SVGAGI (reference sequence). The CDR3 runs to 16 residues. The trim removed 4 bases at V and 5 bases at J, leaving 5 bases unmatched. In the authors' methods: Reference gene primer amplification yielded estimated nucleated cell counts. Method: immunoSEQ multiplex PCR; TCRdb's copy keeps in-frame clones and lacks some. V and J calls and clone size follow that table, whereas D and trimming were derived from the DNA. The sample shows about 150,000 clones, approximately 90% of them seen only once. Sequenced input: peripheral blood. The rearrangement joins TRBV6-6 to TRBJ1-6, with 10 bases identical to TRBD1. This clonotype was obtained from a woman between 70 and 85 years old with acute or convalescent COVID-19. The CDR3 reads CASSFRQGAHNSPLHF. CDR3 in DNA: TGTGCCAGCAGTTTTAGACAGGGGGCCCATAATTCACCCCTCCACTTT.